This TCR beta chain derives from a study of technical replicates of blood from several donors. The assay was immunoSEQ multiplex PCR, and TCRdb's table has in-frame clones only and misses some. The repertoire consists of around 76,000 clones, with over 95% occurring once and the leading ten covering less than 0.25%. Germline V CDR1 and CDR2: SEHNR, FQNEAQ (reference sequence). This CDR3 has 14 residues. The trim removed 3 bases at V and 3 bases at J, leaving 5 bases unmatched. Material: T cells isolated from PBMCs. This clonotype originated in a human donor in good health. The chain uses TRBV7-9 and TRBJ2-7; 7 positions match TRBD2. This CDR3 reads CASSFALADYEQYF. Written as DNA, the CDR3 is TGTGCCAGCAGCTTTGCGCTAGCGGACTACGAGCAGTACTTC.